The present T cell receptor beta chain was sequenced within a study of T cell responses to AZD1222 COVID-19 vaccine. Trimming pared 7 bases from V and 2 bases from J, leaving 13 bases between. This CDR3 spans 14 amino acids. In germline, CDR1 is LGHDT, CDR2 YNNKEL (reference sequence). Method: immunoSEQ multiplex PCR; TCRdb's copy keeps in-frame clones and lacks some. The data contain approximately 110,000 clones, around 85% of them singletons. The genes are TRBV3-1 (or the pseudogene TRBV3-2) and TRBJ2-3, with D unclear. The TCR comes from an adult in good health. The specimen was peripheral blood, collected on day 0 of AZD1222 vaccination. CDR3 amino acids: CASKPRPHTDTQYF. The CDR3 DNA follows: TGTGCCAGCAAACCCCGACCCCACACAGATACGCAGTATTTT.